This TCR beta chain is from a study of control samples from healthy donors and cancer patients. The repertoire was sequenced with immunoSEQ multiplex PCR; TCRdb's copy has only in-frame clones and lacks some. Here the sample spans around 110,000 clones, around 89% being singletons. The sequence was collected from a woman in her fifties or sixties with colorectal cancer. The sequencing sample was made of PBMCs.

In nucleotides, the CDR3 is TGTGCCAGCAGTTTGGGGACTGGGGAGACCCAGTACTTC. Its protein is CASSLGTGETQYF. This chain connects TRBV28 to TRBJ2-5, with D perhaps TRBD2 (6 bases). The CDR3 runs 13 residues. The V gene's germline CDR1 is MDHEN and CDR2 SYDVKM. V shed 3 bases and J shed 5 bases, with 10 bases lying between them. Full variable domain (outside the CDR3, taken from reference TRBV28 and TRBJ2-5): DVKVTQSSRYLVKRTGEKVFLECVQDMDHENMFWYRQDPGLGLRLIYFSYDVKMKEKGDIPEGYSVSREKKERFSLILESASTNQTSMYLCASSLGTGETQYFGPGTRLLVL.